This T cell receptor (beta chain) was found in a study of T cells in localized non-small cell lung cancer. As concerns this clone: Its antigen is unknown.

V was pared by 0 bases and J by 5 bases, with 11 bases between. Germline CDR1 reads SGHRS; CDR2 reads YFSETQ. This CDR3 is 14 amino acids long. Whole-study findings and limits: Clonality of T cells reached its maximum in uninvolved adjacent lung, surpassing tumor. A median of roughly 50 of the top 100 tumor clones appeared in adjacent lung, which was paired and uninvolved.

The repertoire was sequenced with immunoSEQ multiplex PCR; TCRdb's copy has only in-frame clones and lacks some. The sample lists some 22,000 clones, about 81% occurring once. The chain carries TRBV5-1 and TRBJ1-1, with D possibly TRBD1 on 6 matching bases. The sample consisted of peripheral blood, taken before any cancer treatment. The clonotype was recovered from a man aged 40 to 70 with stage I lung adenocarcinoma. CDR3 amino acids: CASSLGSTGTEAFF. CDR3 nucleotides: TGCGCCAGCAGCTTGGGTTCGACAGGAACTGAAGCTTTCTTT.